The 16 T cell receptor beta chains in this list originate from one sample, sequenced in a study of beta chain features in type 1 diabetes (dated by TCRdb to 2016 to 2018). Libraries were built with the immunoSEQ multiplex PCR assay. All of the isolated RNA was reverse transcribed with the High Capacity cDNA Reverse Transcription Kit, so expressed TCRB transcripts were sequenced. In its TCRdb copy, this immuneACCESS table keeps in-frame sequences only and misses some clones. Where compared with another copy, unresolved V genes explain less than half of these, and the others have no known cause. The sample table contains over 150,000 clones; only one count was recorded for less than 15% of them. The ten largest clonotypes hold roughly 0.6% of the sample. Sequenced input: central memory CD4+ T cells from blood. The receptors were gathered from a woman between 18 and 30 years old in good health.

The gene calls are TRBV10-1 and TRBJ2-7, with 9 bases fitting TRBD1. J lost 9 bases, V lost 4 bases, and 7 bases had no gene match. This CDR3 has 13 amino acids. In germline, CDR1 is WNHNN, CDR2 SYGVQD (reference sequence). The CDR3 spells CASSAVSTGGQYF. In nucleotides, the CDR3 is TGCGCCAGCAGTGCTGTTTCGACAGGGGGGCAGTACTTC.

The chain is built from TRBV4-2 and TRBJ2-7; 9 bases fit TRBD1. The CDR3 loop spans 15 amino acids. V shed 2 bases and J 2 bases; nucleotides not matched to a gene: 4. Germline CDR1 is LGHNA and CDR2 is YNFKEQ. CDR3 loop: CASSQPGQGTYEQYF. In DNA, the CDR3 is TGTGCCAGCAGCCAACCGGGACAGGGCACCTACGAGCAGTACTTC.

The V call is TRBV5-1, the J call TRBJ2-1, with 8 positions matching TRBD2. The V gene's germline CDR1 is SGHRS and CDR2 YFSETQ. V shed 3 bases and J 7 bases; nucleotides not matched to a gene: 12. The CDR3 length is 16 residues. CDR3 in DNA: TGCGCCAGCAGCTCCTCCGGGCTAGCGGGTGGGAATGAGCAGTTCTTC. It specifies CASSSSGLAGGNEQFF.

This clone was seen only a few times. The rearrangement joins TRBV6-6 to TRBJ1-1, with 9 bases fitting TRBD1. Unmatched junction bases numbered 7, after V lost 6 bases and J lost 5 bases. The CDR3 spans 14 residues. In germline, CDR1 is MNHNY, CDR2 SVGAGI (reference sequence). The CDR3 DNA follows: TGTGCCAGCAGCAGAGGGACAGGGCGGACTGAAGCTTTCTTT. Translated: CASSRGTGRTEAFF.

The chain is built from TRBV29-1 and TRBJ1-4; the D is unclear. This CDR3 is 12 amino acids long. Germline assignment: CDR1 SQVTM and CDR2 ANQGSEA. The V and J ends lost 3 bases and 7 bases respectively, with 9 bases between them. CDR3 region: CSVDLSGEKLFF. The CDR3 nucleotides read TGCAGCGTTGACCTTTCGGGTGAAAAACTGTTTTTT.

There are a few counts of this clone. This CDR3 is CASSPSGRERGEQFF. In DNA, the CDR3 is TGTGCCAGCAGTCCTAGCGGGAGGGAACGGGGTGAGCAGTTCTTC. The rearrangement uses TRBV11-2 and TRBJ2-1; 12 bases match TRBD2. Germline trimming cut 6 bases from V and 9 bases from J; bases unmatched to any gene: 9. This CDR3 is 15 amino acids long. Germline V gives CDR1 SGHAT, CDR2 FQNNGV.

Only a few counts were recorded for this clone. The CDR3 sequence is CASSLLGDTGELFF. The CDR3 bases are TGCGCCAGCAGCTTACTTGGAGACACCGGGGAGCTGTTTTTT. This sequence joins TRBV5-1 and TRBJ2-2; D remains ambiguous. The V end lost 2 bases, the J end lost 3 bases, and 8 bases lay between the germline ends. Germline values: CDR1 SGHRS, CDR2 YFSETQ. The CDR3 covers 14 residues.

This clone was counted only a few times. The chain employs TRBV11-2 and TRBJ2-2; D might be TRBD1 (5 bases). Looked up from germline, CDR1 is SGHAT and CDR2 is FQNNGV. V was shortened by 5 bases and J by 4 bases, with 14 bases between the two germline ends. This CDR3 comprises 15 residues. Written as DNA, the CDR3 is TGTGCCAGCAGCCTGGCTGACAGACTCACCGGGGAGCTGTTTTTT. Protein product: CASSLADRLTGELFF.

The table lists this clone with a few counts. This rearrangement joins TRBV29-1 to TRBJ1-1; TRBD1 matches at 7 bases. Germline V gene sequence: CDR1 SQVTM, CDR2 ANQGSEA. CDR3 length: 13 amino acids. The junction had 7 bases not matched to a gene; V was cut back by 6 bases and J by 3 bases. CDR3 residues: CSVEGQFYTEAFF. CDR3 sequence (DNA): TGCAGCGTAGAGGGACAGTTTTACACTGAAGCTTTCTTT. The whole variable domain, filled in from reference TRBV29-1 and TRBJ1-1, reads SAVISQKPSRDICQRGTSLTIQCQVDSQVTMMFWYRQQPGQSLTLIATANQGSEATYESGFVIDKFPISRPNLTFSTLTVSNMSPEDSSIYLCSVEGQFYTEAFFGQGTRLTVV.

This clone was seen a few times. The CDR3 sequence: CATSRDSGRGEKLFF. The CDR3 nucleotides are TGTGCCACCAGCAGAGACTCAGGGAGGGGTGAAAAACTGTTTTTT. This rearrangement joins TRBV15 to TRBJ1-4; possible D gene TRBD1, 5 bases. CDR1 is LNHNV and CDR2 is YYDKDF in the germline V gene (reference sequence). CDR3 size: 15 residues. V was shortened by 0 bases and J by 7 bases, with 12 bases between the two germline ends.

The J gene is TRBJ1-4, the V gene TRBV30, with D perhaps matching TRBD1 (5 bases). Trimming stripped 2 bases from V and 8 bases from J, with 12 bases between. This CDR3 has 13 residues. CDR1 is GTSNPN, CDR2 SVGIG, per germline (reference sequence). The CDR3 coding sequence is TGTGCCTGGAGTAGCTGGGCAGGGGAAAAACTGTTTTTT. Its protein product is CAWSSWAGEKLFF.

This clone has just a few counts. This chain's CDR3 is CASSLITSFDEQFF. CDR3 nucleotide sequence: TGTGCCAGCAGTTTAATAACTAGCTTCGATGAGCAGTTCTTC. This chain connects TRBV28 to TRBJ2-1; D possibly corresponds to TRBD2 (6 bases). Trimming removed 2 bases from V and 8 bases from J, with 13 bases in between. This CDR3 region has 14 residues. The V gene's germline CDR1 is MDHEN and CDR2 SYDVKM. Looking up the rest from reference TRBV28 and TRBJ2-1 gives the full variable domain: DVKVTQSSRYLVKRTGEKVFLECVQDMDHENMFWYRQDPGLGLRLIYFSYDVKMKEKGDIPEGYSVSREKKERFSLILESASTNQTSMYLCASSLITSFDEQFFGPGTRLTVL.

This clone showed up just a few times. The rearrangement uses TRBV29-1 and TRBJ2-1; 7 bases are a match to TRBD2. The V gene end was trimmed by 3 bases and the J gene end by 0 bases; junction bases not matched to a gene: 2. The CDR3 has 14 residues. In germline, CDR1 is SQVTM, CDR2 ANQGSEA. CDR3 nucleotide sequence: TGCAGCGTTGACAGCGGGACCTCCTACAATGAGCAGTTCTTC. It yields the protein CSVDSGTSYNEQFF.

This clone came up a few times. The genes are TRBV21-1 and TRBJ1-5. TRBV21-1 is a known pseudogene. This CDR3 has 15 residues. CDR3 region: CASRVPGEGDQPQHF. CDR3 DNA: TGTGCCAGCAGGGTACCGGGGGAGGGAGATCAGCCCCAGCATTTT.

The chain is built from TRBV2 and TRBJ2-7; 7 nucleotides agree with TRBD1. This CDR3 is built from 11 residues. The V and J ends lost 8 bases and 4 bases, in that order; junction bases with no gene match: 2. Germline CDR1 reads SNHLY; CDR2 reads FYNNEI. CDR3 protein: CASWGQYEQYF. Written as DNA, the CDR3 is TGTGCCAGCTGGGGACAGTACGAGCAGTACTTC.

This chain joins TRBV11-2 and TRBJ2-1; 11 bases map to TRBD2. The CDR3 runs to 19 residues. CDR1 is SGHAT and CDR2 is FQNNGV in the germline V gene. The J segment lost 8 bases and the V segment lost 0 bases, leaving 15 bases of the junction unmatched. CDR3 protein: CASSLDLPSGRIKEDEQFF. CDR3 coding DNA: TGTGCCAGCAGCTTAGATCTGCCTAGCGGGAGGATTAAGGAGGATGAGCAGTTCTTC.